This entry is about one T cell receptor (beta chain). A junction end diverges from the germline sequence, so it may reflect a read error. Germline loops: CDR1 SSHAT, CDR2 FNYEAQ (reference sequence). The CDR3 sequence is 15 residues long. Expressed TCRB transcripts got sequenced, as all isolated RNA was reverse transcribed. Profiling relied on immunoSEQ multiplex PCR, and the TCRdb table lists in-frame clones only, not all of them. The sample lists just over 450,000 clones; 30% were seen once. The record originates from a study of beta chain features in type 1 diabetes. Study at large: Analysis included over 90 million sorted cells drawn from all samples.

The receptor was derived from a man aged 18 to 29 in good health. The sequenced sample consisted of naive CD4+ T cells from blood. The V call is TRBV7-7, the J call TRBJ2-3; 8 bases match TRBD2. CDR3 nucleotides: TGTGCTAGCAGCTTAGGTTCCGGGAGGGGCGATACGCAGTATTTT. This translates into CASSLGSGRGDTQYF. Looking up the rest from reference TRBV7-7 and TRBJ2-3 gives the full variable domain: GAGVSQSPRYKVTKRGQDVTLRCDPISSHATLYWYQQALGQGPEFLTYFNYEAQPDKSGLPSDRFSAERPEGSISTLTIQRTEQRDSAMYRCASSLGSGRGDTQYFGPGTRLTVL.